Shown below are 28 T cell receptor beta chains from a single sample sequenced in a study of regulatory T cells in long-lasting Graves disease. Construction of the TCR beta libraries employed iRepertoire HTBI primers in conjunction with Arm-PCR of CDR3 regions. TCRdb redid the calling of the multiplex PCR reads with MiXCR, one entry per CDR3 protein. The sample gives roughly 400,000 distinct CDR3 sequences, roughly 15% of which show up once; about 25% is in the top ten. The time point denotes: newly diagnosed GD, antithyroid drugs for less than 3 months. The TCR library used RNA extracted from PBMCs. The same data also went into a second study, on T cells in Graves' hyperthyroidism and ophthalmopathy.

The sequenced sample was peripheral blood mononuclear cells (PBMCs), obtained at new diagnosis, from a patient treated with antithyroid drugs. The receptors were gathered from a woman between 18 and 29 years old with Graves disease.

This clonotype was seen repeatedly, ten times or more. In DNA, the CDR3 is TGTGCCAGCAGCTCCCGGGTAGCGGGAGTTACGCAGTATTTT. It translates to CASSSRVAGVTQYF. The chain links TRBV11-2 to TRBJ2-3; 9 bases match TRBD2. Germline lookup yields CDR1 SGHAT and CDR2 FQNNGV. V gave up 4 bases and J gave up 8 bases; unmatched junction bases: 7. The CDR3 contains 14 residues.

This clonotype was seen repeatedly, ten times or more. The gene calls are TRBV5-1 and TRBJ2-3; 8 bases line up with TRBD2. The length of the CDR3 is 17 residues. The V gene end was trimmed by 3 bases and the J gene end by 3 bases; junction bases not matched to a gene: 12. Germline lookup yields CDR1 SGHRS and CDR2 YFSETQ. Written as DNA, the CDR3 is TGCGCCAGCAGCTCCCCCTCTACGGGAGGGCAGACAGATACGCAGTATTTT. Residues: CASSSPSTGGQTDTQYF.

This clonotype was seen repeatedly, ten times or more. The CDR3 region is CASSPTQVWETQYF. The CDR3 bases are TGTGCCAGCAGCCCGACACAGGTTTGGGAGACCCAGTACTTC. The chain recombines TRBV7-9 with TRBJ2-5, with D possibly being TRBD1 (5 bases). The CDR3 has 14 amino acids. Germline V gene lookup returns CDR1 SEHNR and CDR2 FQNEAQ (reference sequence). V lost 5 bases, J lost 5 bases, and 15 bases lay in between.

The gene calls are TRBV4-1 and TRBJ2-1; no definite D call. There are 13 residues in the CDR3. V was clipped by 6 bases and J by 6 bases, with 12 bases between them. The germline gives CDR1 MGHRA, CDR2 YSYEKL. Here the CDR3 reads CASRHLTGNEQFF. In DNA form, the CDR3 reads TGCGCCAGCAGACATCTCACTGGCAATGAGCAGTTCTTC.

The chain combines TRBV2 with TRBJ1-5, with unresolved D. The CDR3 runs to 14 residues. Germline-derived CDR1 and CDR2 are SNHLY and FYNNEI. V shed 8 bases and J shed 0 bases, with 11 bases lying between them. Here the CDR3 reads CASALGNSNQPQHF. The CDR3 DNA reads as TGTGCCAGCGCCCTCGGTAATAGCAATCAGCCCCAGCATTTT.

The J gene is TRBJ2-3, the V gene TRBV10-2; 11 bases line up with TRBD2. The trim removed 8 bases at V and 5 bases at J, leaving 6 bases unmatched. Germline CDR1 WSHSY, CDR2 SAAADI. The CDR3 extends over 14 amino acids. CDR3 DNA sequence: TGCGCCAGCGGGGGACTAGCGGTCGAAGATACGCAGTATTTT. Amino acid sequence: CASGGLAVEDTQYF.

This clonotype has only a few counts. The CDR3 protein is CASSLVGIHNNEQFF. The CDR3 region has the DNA TGCGCCAGCAGCTTGGTGGGGATCCATAACAATGAGCAGTTCTTC. The chain is built from TRBV5-1 and TRBJ2-1; D gene ambiguous. CDR3 length: 15 amino acids. The V end was cut by 0 bases, the J end by 5 bases, with 12 bases between. The germline CDR1 and CDR2 sequences are SGHRS and YFSETQ.

This clonotype occurred a few times. The V call is TRBV28, the J call TRBJ2-1; 10 nucleotides agree with TRBD2. The CDR3 has 15 amino acids. After removal of 5 bases from V and 6 bases from J, the junction contained 7 bases not matched to a gene. Germline lookup yields CDR1 MDHEN and CDR2 SYDVKM. CDR3 in amino acids: CASSISGRMGNEQFF. For the CDR3, the DNA is TGTGCCAGCAGTATTAGCGGGAGGATGGGCAATGAGCAGTTCTTC.

There are many counts of this clonotype. The genes are TRBV2 and TRBJ2-5; weak D call: TRBD2 (5 bases). The CDR3 is 14 residues long. From germline, CDR1 is SNHLY and CDR2 FYNNEI. Between the trimmed V and J ends, which lost 6 bases and 0 bases, there was a span of 11 bases. The DNA for the CDR3 is TGTGCCAGCAGGAGAGCCGGGAACCAAGAGACCCAGTACTTC. Its protein is CASRRAGNQETQYF.

In its sample, this clonotype was seen many times. The J gene is TRBJ1-2, the V gene TRBV5-1; tentatively, D is TRBD1 (5 bases). Germline CDR1 and CDR2: SGHRS and YFSETQ. V lost 2 bases and J 2 bases, leaving 13 bases between the germline ends. The CDR3 totals 15 residues. The CDR3 DNA sequence: TGCGCCAGCAGCTTCAGGGACGGGGGGAACTATGGCTACACCTTC. The encoded protein is CASSFRDGGNYGYTF. Combining the CDR3 with reference TRBV5-1 and TRBJ1-2 gives the whole variable domain KAGVTQTPRYLIKTRGQQVTLSCSPISGHRSVSWYQQTPGQGLQFLFEYFSETQRNKGNFPGRFSGRQFSNSRSEMNVSTLELGDSALYLCASSFRDGGNYGYTFGSGTRLTVV.

As DNA, the CDR3 is TGTGCCAGCAGCGAGACAGCGATTATTTCACCCCTCCACTTT. It yields the protein CASSETAIISPLHF. The chain links TRBV9 to TRBJ1-6, with a tentative D call TRBD1 (5 bases). Trimming stripped 3 bases from V and 9 bases from J, with 13 bases between. The CDR3 contains 14 residues. Germline CDR1 reads SGDLS; CDR2 reads YYNGEE.

This clonotype was seen many times. The chain is built from TRBV24-1 and TRBJ2-1; TRBD2 matches at 8 bases. J was trimmed by 0 bases and V by 4 bases; bases with no gene match: 4. From germline, CDR1 is KGHDR and CDR2 SFDVKD. The CDR3 is made up of 16 amino acids. The DNA for the CDR3 is TGTGCCACCAGTGAAGCGGGAGTGGGCTCCTACAATGAGCAGTTCTTC. Protein product: CATSEAGVGSYNEQFF.

V gene TRBV19 combines with J gene TRBJ1-1; no clear D. V was shortened by 3 bases and J by 2 bases, with 7 bases between the two germline ends. This CDR3 region has 13 residues. CDR1 is LNHDA and CDR2 is SQIVND in the germline V gene (reference sequence). CDR3 DNA: TGTGCCAGTAGTATCTCCCCTAACACTGAAGCTTTCTTT. Its translation: CASSISPNTEAFF.

The rearrangement joins TRBV6-1 to TRBJ1-6, with 8 bases lining up with TRBD1. The CDR3 runs to 14 residues. Germline CDR1 and CDR2: MNHNS and SASEGT. J lost 7 bases, V lost 4 bases, and 3 bases had no gene match. CDR3 nucleotides: TGTGCCAGCAGTGTGACAGGGGCGAATTCACCCCTCCACTTT. Translated, it gives CASSVTGANSPLHF.

This clonotype turned up a few times. The chain combines TRBV29-1 with TRBJ1-4; TRBD1 is a possible D gene (6 bases). V was pared by 7 bases and J by 4 bases, with 13 bases between. The CDR3 contains 13 residues. CDR1 SQVTM and CDR2 ANQGSEA come from the germline V gene. In nucleotides, the CDR3 is TGCAGCGCCCAGGGGAGCGGTAATGAAAAACTGTTTTTT. Encoded protein: CSAQGSGNEKLFF.

The table lists this clonotype with a few counts. V and J are TRBV30 and TRBJ1-6; D gene unclear. This CDR3 region has 13 residues. Trimming shortened V by 1 base and J by 4 bases, and 5 bases separated the two germline ends. Germline CDR1 is GTSNPN and CDR2 is SVGIG (reference sequence). The CDR3 sequence: CAWSGGYNSPLHF. CDR3 coding DNA: TGTGCCTGGAGTGGGGGATATAATTCACCCCTCCACTTT. Filled out from reference TRBV30 and TRBJ1-6, the complete variable domain reads SQTIHQWPATLVQPVGSPLSLECTVEGTSNPNLYWYRQAAGRGLQLLFYSVGIGQISSEVPQNLSASRPQDRQFILSSKKLLLSDSGFYLCAWSGGYNSPLHFGNGTRLTVT.

Details on this clonotype: A read error may be the cause here, since a much bigger clone is one base away. J is TRBJ1-5 and V is TRBV20-1; no definite D call. The CDR3 has 13 amino acids. Germline CDR1 and CDR2: DFQATT and SNEGSKA (reference sequence). The V and J ends lost 5 bases and 5 bases respectively, with 13 bases between them. CDR3 region: CSAVFDRHQPQHF. For the CDR3, the DNA is TGCAGTGCTGTCTTCGACCGACATCAGCCCCAGCATTTT.

J is TRBJ2-7 and V is TRBV27; 7 bases agree with TRBD1. The CDR3 runs to 15 residues. V was pared by 4 bases and J by 7 bases, with 13 bases of the junction left unmatched. Germline V lookup: CDR1 MNHEY, CDR2 SMNVEV (reference sequence). CDR3 sequence reads: CASSSYLGQLVEQYF. In DNA form, the CDR3 reads TGTGCCAGCAGTTCATACCTGGGACAGTTGGTTGAGCAGTACTTC.

The chain couples TRBV5-5 to TRBJ1-6, with 9 bases aligning to TRBD1. Germline lookup yields CDR1 SGHKS and CDR2 YYEKEE (reference sequence). CDR3 size: 17 residues. The trim removed 5 bases at V and 7 bases at J, leaving 13 bases unmatched. In DNA, the CDR3 is TGTGCCAGCAGTCAACAGACAGGGGGTGTGGTGAATTCACCCCTCCACTTT. Protein product: CASSQQTGGVVNSPLHF.

V and J are TRBV3-1 and TRBJ2-2; D gene ambiguous. Per the germline V gene, CDR1 is LGHDT and CDR2 is YNNKEL (reference sequence). V was clipped by 2 bases and J by 0 bases, with 7 bases between them. The CDR3 is 15 residues long. This CDR3 is CASSQRSANTGELFF. The CDR3 nucleotides read TGTGCCAGCAGCCAACGCTCAGCGAACACCGGGGAGCTGTTTTTT.

This clonotype occurred many times. The CDR3: CASSLGLAGGPRQFF. The CDR3 DNA reads as TGTGCCAGCAGTTTAGGACTAGCGGGAGGCCCGCGGCAGTTCTTC. The chain joins TRBV12-3 or TRBV12-4 to TRBJ2-1; 13 bases line up with TRBD2. The junction had 6 bases not matched to a gene; V was cut back by 1 base and J by 12 bases. This CDR3 spans 15 amino acids.

J is TRBJ2-1 and V is TRBV5-8, with 10 bases fitting TRBD2. Germline V gene data show CDR1 as SGHTS and CDR2 as YDEGEE. V lost 4 bases and J lost 12; bases outside the gene matches: 10. This CDR3 is built from 14 residues. CDR3 nucleotides: TGTGCCAGCAGCCCAGAGCGGGAGGGCCTAGGGCAGTTCTTC. Translated: CASSPEREGLGQFF.

The J gene is TRBJ2-2, the V gene TRBV6-1; D gene uncertain. Trimming took off 6 bases at V and 3 bases at J, with 17 bases between the two ends. The CDR3 is 16 amino acids. Germline CDR1 is MNHNS and CDR2 is SASEGT. The CDR3 loop reads CASRLKGGIDTGELFF. As DNA, the CDR3 is TGTGCCAGCAGACTAAAAGGTGGTATCGACACCGGGGAGCTGTTTTTT.

The sample holds a few counts of this clonotype. V and J are TRBV6-1 and TRBJ1-5; TRBD1 agrees at 7 bases. Germline V gene data show CDR1 as MNHNS and CDR2 as SASEGT. The CDR3 sequence is 13 residues long. V lost 6 bases to trimming and J lost 4 bases; unmatched junction nucleotides: 3. The chain's CDR3 is CASRPGGNQPQHF. DNA for the CDR3: TGTGCCAGCAGACCAGGGGGGAATCAGCCCCAGCATTTT.

The chain is built from TRBV5-5 and TRBJ1-5; TRBD1 matches 7 bases. Losses at the gene ends were 4 bases for V and 2 bases for J; bases not matched to a gene: 6. Germline lookup yields CDR1 SGHKS and CDR2 YYEKEE (reference sequence). There are 15 residues in the CDR3. The CDR3 loop reads CASSLTQGGNQPQHF. CDR3 DNA sequence: TGTGCCAGCAGCCTGACTCAGGGGGGCAATCAGCCCCAGCATTTT.

The rearrangement joins TRBV7-3 to TRBJ1-2; tentative D call: TRBD1 (5 bases). The V end lost 2 bases, the J end lost 8 bases, and 12 bases lay between the germline ends. The CDR3 runs to 13 residues. Germline-derived CDR1 and CDR2 are SGHTA and FQGTGA. The CDR3 coding sequence is TGTGCCAGCAGCTTATCAGGGTTGGAGGGCTACACCTTC. Protein sequence: CASSLSGLEGYTF.

This clonotype was counted a few times. The J gene is TRBJ2-7, the V gene TRBV27; D unresolved. Trimming took 6 bases from V and 0 from J, leaving 6 bases between them. Germline CDR1 is MNHEY and CDR2 is SMNVEV (reference sequence). The CDR3 runs 12 residues. CDR3 bases: TGTGCCAGCAGACGGAGCTCCTACGAGCAGTACTTC. Its translation is CASRRSSYEQYF.

Note on this clonotype: This could be a read error, since a much larger clone is one nucleotide away. This chain links TRBV3-1 with TRBJ2-1, with 9 bases identical to TRBD2. The ends lost 8 bases at V and 9 bases at J; junction bases unmatched: 11. The CDR3 has 14 amino acids. Germline V CDR1 and CDR2: LGHDT, YNNKEL (reference sequence). The CDR3 is CASGKREARSEQFF. DNA of the CDR3: TGTGCCAGCGGTAAGCGGGAGGCCAGGAGTGAGCAGTTCTTC.